This TCR beta chain came from a study of human T cells and chemical hapten exposure. V was trimmed by 3 bases and J by 6 bases, leaving 13 bases between them. CDR3 size: 14 residues. This clonotype was picked up many times. Its antigen is not known. The library tagged each cDNA molecule with unique molecular identifiers. One entry per CDR3 protein results from TCRdb running MiXCR on the RACE reads. The sample has nearly 350,000 distinct CDR3 sequences, around 6.9% seen once. Specified time point: patch test 1, 2 weeks after DPC sensitization. Treatment given: therapeutic diphenylcyclopropenone sensitization with weekly scalp DPC. Study outcomes and limitations: More PT1 expanded TCRs went with higher patch test scores.

The V call is TRBV12-3 or TRBV12-4, the J call TRBJ2-3; no firm D call. The clonotype comes from a woman aged 18-35 years with alopecia areata. Some clones in this sample may be carry-over from other donors' samples. Sequencing was performed on whole blood, taken in connection with sensitization to the hapten diphenylcyclopropenone (DPC). The DNA of the CDR3 is TGTGCCAGCAGTTTGTTTGCGACTTCTGATACGCAGTATTTT. Translated: CASSLFATSDTQYF.